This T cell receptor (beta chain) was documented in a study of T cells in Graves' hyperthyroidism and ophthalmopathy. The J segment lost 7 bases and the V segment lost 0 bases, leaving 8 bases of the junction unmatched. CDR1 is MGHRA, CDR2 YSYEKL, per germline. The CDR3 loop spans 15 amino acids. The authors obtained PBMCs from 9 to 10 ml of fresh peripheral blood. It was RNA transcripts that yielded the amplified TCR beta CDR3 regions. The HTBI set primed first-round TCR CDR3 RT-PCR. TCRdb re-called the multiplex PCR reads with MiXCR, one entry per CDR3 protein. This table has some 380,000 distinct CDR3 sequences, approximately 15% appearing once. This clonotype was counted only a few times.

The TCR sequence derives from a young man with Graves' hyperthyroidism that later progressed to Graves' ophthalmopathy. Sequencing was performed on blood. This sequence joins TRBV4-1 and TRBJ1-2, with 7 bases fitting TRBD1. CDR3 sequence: CASSQEGGSASGYTF. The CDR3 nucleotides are TGCGCCAGCAGCCAAGAAGGGGGCTCGGCCAGTGGCTACACCTTC.